This T cell receptor (beta chain) is from a study of response to subunit inactivated influenza vaccine. Study-level points and caveats: Authors suggested few new T cells are recruited by each seasonal influenza vaccination.

The CDR3 loop spans 15 amino acids. The V segment lost 8 bases and the J segment 2 bases; nucleotides outside the gene matches: 5. This clonotype was observed a few times. Its specificity is unknown. TCRdb processed the RT-PCR reads anew with MiXCR; each CDR3 protein has one entry. In the table there are around 600,000 distinct CDR3 sequences, around 11% of which are singletons. These same data were also listed under a study on T cells expressing NK-cell markers. This second study notes: Making the TCR beta cDNA relied on 5'RACE template switching with UMIs. In a handful of donors, dominant clonotypes made up 28.3-60.1% of CD3+CD56-NKG2C+ cells.

The chain combines TRBV12-3 or TRBV12-4 with TRBJ2-1; 11 bases map to TRBD2. This sequence originates from a man aged 50-60 years who received an inactivated influenza vaccine. This material consisted of PBMCs from blood, taken on the day of vaccination. This chain's CDR3 is CASGVAGGPYNEQFF. The DNA for the CDR3 is TGTGCCAGCGGGGTAGCGGGGGGGCCCTACAATGAGCAGTTCTTC.